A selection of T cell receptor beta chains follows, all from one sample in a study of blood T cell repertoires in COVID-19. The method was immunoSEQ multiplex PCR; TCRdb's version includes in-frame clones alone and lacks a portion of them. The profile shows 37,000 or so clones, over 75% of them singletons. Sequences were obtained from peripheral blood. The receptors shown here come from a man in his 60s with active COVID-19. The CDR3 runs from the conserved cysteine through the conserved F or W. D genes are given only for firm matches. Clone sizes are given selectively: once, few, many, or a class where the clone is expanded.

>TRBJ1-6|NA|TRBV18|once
TGTGCCAGCTCACGGCTTGGAGGGGTTTCCTATAATTCACCCCTCCACTTT
CASSRLGGVSYNSPLHF
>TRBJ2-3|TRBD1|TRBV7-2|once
TGTGCCAGCAGCTTAGCGCCAGGGGGTGGGCAGGATACGCAGTATTTT
CASSLAPGGGQDTQYF
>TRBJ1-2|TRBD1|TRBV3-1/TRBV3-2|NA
TGTGCCAGCAGCCTTGGGACAGGGGTATATGGCTACACCTTC
CASSLGTGVYGYTF
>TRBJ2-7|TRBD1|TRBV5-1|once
TGCGCCAGCAGCTTAGCCGGGACAGGCTCCTACGAGCAGTACTTC
CASSLAGTGSYEQYF
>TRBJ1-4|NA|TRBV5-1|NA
TGCGCCAGCAGCTCCGGGACTTCGGGTGAAAAACTGTTTTTT
CASSSGTSGEKLFF
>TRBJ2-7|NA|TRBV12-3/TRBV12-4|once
TGTGCCAGCAGTTTGTGGCAGACCTACGAGCAGTACTTC
CASSLWQTYEQYF
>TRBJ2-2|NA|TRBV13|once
TGTGCCAGCAGCTCCATTATTGCCCCGGGCACCGGGGAGCTGTTTTTT
CASSSIIAPGTGELFF
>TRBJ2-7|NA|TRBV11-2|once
TGTGCCAGCAGCTTACCTACCTACGAGCAGTACTTC
CASSLPTYEQYF
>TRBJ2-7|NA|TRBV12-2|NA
TGTGCAAGTCGCTCCCAGACAGGGTTTGAAGTCTACGAGCAGTACTTC
CASRSQTGFEVYEQYF
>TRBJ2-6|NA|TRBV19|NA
TGTGCCAGTAGTATCACGTCAGGCTCTGGGGCCAACGTCCTGACTTTC
CASSITSGSGANVLTF
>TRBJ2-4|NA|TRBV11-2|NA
TGTGCCAGCAGCTCTAATGACATTCAGTACTTC
CASSSNDIQYF
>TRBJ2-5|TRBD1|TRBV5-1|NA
TGCGCCAGCAGCCGGGACAGGGTAACAGGAGAGACCCAGTACTTC
CASSRDRVTGETQYF
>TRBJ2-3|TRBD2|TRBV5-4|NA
TGTGCCAGCAGCCAGACTAGCGGGGCTAGCACAGATACGCAGTATTTT
CASSQTSGASTDTQYF
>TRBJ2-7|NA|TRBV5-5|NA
TGTGCCAGCAGCTTGCTGCAGGGAGGTATTGGCGAGCAGTACTTC
CASSLLQGGIGEQYF
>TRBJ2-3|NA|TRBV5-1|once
TGCGCCAGCAGTTTAGGACTGGACACAGATACGCAGTATTTT
CASSLGLDTDTQYF